This T cell receptor beta chain was identified during a study of monozygotic twins with inflammatory bowel disease. Overall study results and limits: Discordant twins had repertoire similarity that did not differ from that of concordant twins, possibly from limited power.

Turning to this clonotype: Its target is unknown.

Without any T cell sorting, total RNA was isolated from whole blood. Template switching was used to attach UMIs, which incorporated a 6-nucleotide sample barcode. For each CDR3 protein, TCRdb gives one entry from its re-call of the 5' RACE reads, without DNA. The sample spans around 40,000 distinct CDR3 sequences; the ten largest clones claim 5.3%. This sequence was found in a human donor with ulcerative colitis or Crohn's disease, or a healthy co-twin of an affected twin (not recorded which). Source material: blood.

CDR3 residues: CASSGTGELFF. This rearrangement joins TRBV2 to TRBJ2-2. The CDR3 has 11 amino acids. Germline V gene sequence: CDR1 SNHLY, CDR2 FYNNEI.